The T cell receptor (beta chain) under discussion was sequenced for a study of blood T cell repertoires in COVID-19. Study-wide background: There were acute and convalescent COVID-19 samples, and they came from the United States, Italy and Spain. PBMCs, B-cell-depleted T cells, or T cells were the source of the cDNA or gDNA that made up the material.

Authors' methods: Estimated nucleated cell counts came from reference gene primer amplification. Data came from immunoSEQ multiplex PCR; TCRdb stores just in-frame clones and leaves some out. That table supplies the V and J calls and clone size; D and trimming were determined from the DNA. The repertoire includes around 200,000 clones, more than 80% of them detected once, and about 10% sits in the top ten. This clone was counted many times. Deletions cut 6 bases from V and 3 bases from J, with 6 bases between. The CDR3 runs to 11 residues. CDR1 and CDR2 (germline): GTSNPN, SVGIG (reference sequence). The chain combines TRBV30 with TRBJ2-1; possible D gene TRBD2, 5 bases. The sample comprised peripheral blood. The clonotype originates from a woman older than 75 with acute or convalescent COVID-19. The CDR3 protein is CACRDYNEQFF. DNA of the CDR3: TGTGCCTGCCGGGACTACAATGAGCAGTTCTTC.